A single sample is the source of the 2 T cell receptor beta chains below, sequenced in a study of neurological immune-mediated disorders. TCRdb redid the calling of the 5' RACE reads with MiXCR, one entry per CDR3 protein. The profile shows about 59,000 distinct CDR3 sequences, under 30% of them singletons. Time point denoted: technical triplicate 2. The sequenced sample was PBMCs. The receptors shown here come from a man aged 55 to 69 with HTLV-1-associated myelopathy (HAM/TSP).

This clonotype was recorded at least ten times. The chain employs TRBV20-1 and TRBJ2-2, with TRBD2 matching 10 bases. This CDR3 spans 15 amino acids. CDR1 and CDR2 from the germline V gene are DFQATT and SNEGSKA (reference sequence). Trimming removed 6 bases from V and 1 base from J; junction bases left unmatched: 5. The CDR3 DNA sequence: TGCAGTGCGAGAAGGACTAGCGGGAACACCGGGGAGCTGTTTTTT. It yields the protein CSARRTSGNTGELFF.

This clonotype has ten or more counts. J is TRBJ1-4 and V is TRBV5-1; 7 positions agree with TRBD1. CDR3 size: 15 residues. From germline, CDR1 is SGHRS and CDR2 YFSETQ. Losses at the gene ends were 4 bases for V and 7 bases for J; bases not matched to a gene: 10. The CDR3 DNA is TGCGCCAGCAGCCTCGGGACAGATTCACCTGAAAAACTGTTTTTT. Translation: CASSLGTDSPEKLFF.